The 32 T cell receptor beta chains listed next were all sequenced from one sample in a study of identical twins. TCRdb re-called the 5' RACE reads through MiXCR, storing one row per CDR3 protein. The sample contains about 520,000 distinct CDR3 sequences, around 20% of which appear only once. The same data also contributed to another study, on T cells expressing NK-cell markers.

The sequencing sample was made of CD4+ T cells sorted from blood. These receptors were collected from a woman between 18 and 29 years old in good health.

V gene TRBV2 combines with J gene TRBJ2-1; 9 nucleotides match TRBD2. The germline gives CDR1 SNHLY, CDR2 FYNNEI. The CDR3 contains 15 residues. J gave up 6 bases and V 6 bases, and 9 bases lay outside the gene matches. The DNA of the CDR3 is TGTGCCAGCAGAGTCAGCGGGGGGCCTGGCAATGAGCAGTTCTTC. Protein sequence: CASRVSGGPGNEQFF.

The chain links TRBV5-6 to TRBJ2-5; no reliable D call. Germline loops: CDR1 SGHDT, CDR2 YYEEEE. The V gene lost 4 bases and the J gene lost 4 bases, with 14 bases spanning the gap. CDR3 length: 14 amino acids. The chain's CDR3 is CASSPIVDAETQYF. The CDR3 DNA follows: TGTGCCAGCAGCCCGATAGTGGATGCAGAGACCCAGTACTTC. The full variable domain, in which reference TRBV5-6 and TRBJ2-5 provide the parts outside the CDR3, is DAGVTQSPTHLIKTRGQQVTLRCSPKSGHDTVSWYQQALGQGPQFIFQYYEEEERQRGNFPDRFSGHQFPNYSSELNVNALLLGDSALYLCASSPIVDAETQYFGPGTRLLVL.

This chain links TRBV2 with TRBJ2-5; a weak D match, TRBD1 (5 bases). CDR3 length equals 12 residues. Per germline, CDR1 SNHLY and CDR2 FYNNEI. Between the trimmed V and J ends, which lost 7 bases and 1 base, there was a span of 7 bases. The CDR3 protein is CASKGLQETQYF. CDR3 DNA sequence: TGTGCCAGCAAGGGGCTCCAAGAGACCCAGTACTTC.

The rearrangement links TRBV12-3 or TRBV12-4 to TRBJ1-2; no firm D call. This CDR3 comprises 13 residues. V lost 2 bases and J 4 bases, leaving 8 bases between the germline ends. CDR3: CASSLNGIYGYTF. CDR3 sequence (DNA): TGTGCCAGCAGTTTAAATGGGATCTATGGCTACACCTTC.

The genes are TRBV4-3 and TRBJ2-7; 7 positions agree with TRBD1. CDR1 and CDR2 from the germline V gene are LGHNA and YSLEER. Unmatched junction bases numbered 6, after V lost 0 bases and J lost 4 bases. This CDR3 has 15 amino acids. CDR3 region: CASSQDAGGGYEQYF. The CDR3, as DNA: TGCGCCAGCAGCCAAGATGCAGGGGGTGGATACGAGCAGTACTTC.

This clonotype appeared a few times. CDR3 sequence: CSARVPGSQADTQYF. For the CDR3, the DNA is TGCAGTGCTAGAGTCCCAGGGAGTCAGGCAGATACGCAGTATTTT. The chain uses TRBV20-1 and TRBJ2-3; perhaps D is TRBD1 or TRBD2 (5 bases each). Trimming stripped 1 base from V and 4 bases from J, with 15 bases between. Germline-derived CDR1 and CDR2 are DFQATT and SNEGSKA (reference sequence). The CDR3 loop spans 15 amino acids.

The chain links TRBV20-1 to TRBJ1-5; D is uncertain. This CDR3 spans 13 amino acids. CDR1 is DFQATT, CDR2 SNEGSKA, per germline (reference sequence). Trimming left V 1 base short and J 6 bases short, with 10 bases between. CDR3 DNA sequence: TGCAGTGCTAGAGGGATAGGGAGTCAGCCCCAGCATTTT. Its protein is CSARGIGSQPQHF.

This clonotype was seen only a few times. This sequence joins TRBV20-1 and TRBJ2-1; no reliable D call. From germline, CDR1 is DFQATT and CDR2 SNEGSKA (reference sequence). CDR3 length: 16 residues. V was clipped by 0 bases and J by 0 bases, with 12 bases between them. The CDR3 reads CSARDGASSSYNEQFF. As DNA, the CDR3 is TGCAGTGCTAGAGACGGAGCGTCGAGCTCCTACAATGAGCAGTTCTTC.

In this sample, this clonotype turned up a few times. This rearrangement joins TRBV7-8 to TRBJ2-1; D is unclear. Germline V gene data show CDR1 as SGHVS and CDR2 as FQNEAQ. V lost 6 bases, J lost 4 bases, and 19 bases lay in between. The CDR3 consists of 16 residues. CDR3 residues: CASSPNAEQKYNEQFF. Here the CDR3 DNA reads TGTGCCAGCAGTCCTAACGCCGAGCAAAAATACAATGAGCAGTTCTTC.

This clonotype was counted a few times. The rearrangement uses TRBV20-1 and TRBJ2-3, with 14 bases matching TRBD2. Trimming at V came to 2 bases and at J to 2 bases, leaving 6 bases not matched to a gene. This CDR3 spans 17 amino acids. Germline V gene sequence: CDR1 DFQATT, CDR2 SNEGSKA (reference sequence). CDR3 in DNA: TGCAGTGCTAGATTAACGGGACTAGCGGGAGACACAGATACGCAGTATTTT. It specifies CSARLTGLAGDTDTQYF.

V usage is TRBV6-2 or TRBV6-3 and J usage is TRBJ2-2; weak D call: TRBD2 (6 bases). Deletions cut 5 bases from V and 6 bases from J, with 10 bases between. Germline lookup yields CDR1 MNHEY and CDR2 SVGEGT. This CDR3 spans 13 amino acids. The CDR3 reads CASSVAGSGELFF. In nucleotides, the CDR3 is TGTGCCAGCAGTGTCGCGGGATCCGGGGAGCTGTTTTTT.

The V and J genes are TRBV9 and TRBJ2-3; 7 bases match TRBD2. CDR1 is SGDLS, CDR2 YYNGEE, per germline. V was pared by 4 bases and J by 2 bases, with 10 bases of the junction left unmatched. The CDR3 runs to 16 residues. CDR3 protein: CASSPREAGITDTQYF. The CDR3 coding sequence is TGTGCCAGCAGCCCCCGGGAAGCGGGGATCACAGATACGCAGTATTTT.

This clonotype has more than one count but fewer than ten. The chain employs TRBV19 and TRBJ1-4; D ambiguous. The CDR3 totals 15 residues. Germline CDR1 is LNHDA and CDR2 is SQIVND (reference sequence). Trimming cost V 2 bases and J 14 bases, with 21 bases left between them. CDR3 amino acids: CASSISTDKTGILFF. Here the CDR3 DNA reads TGTGCCAGTAGTATATCGACTGACAAAACGGGTATCCTGTTTTTT.

The V and J genes are TRBV9 and TRBJ1-2, with D perhaps matching TRBD1 (5 bases). The germline CDR1 and CDR2 sequences are SGDLS and YYNGEE. The CDR3 has 14 residues. Deletions cut 0 bases from V and 4 bases from J, with 10 bases between. The CDR3 is CASSVGAGRYGYTF. The CDR3 coding sequence is TGTGCCAGCAGCGTAGGAGCAGGGCGCTATGGCTACACCTTC.

This clonotype has only a few counts. V and J are TRBV7-9 and TRBJ1-2; D remains unclear. V was clipped by 5 bases and J by 8 bases, with 21 bases between them. The CDR3 is 15 residues long. Per the germline V gene, CDR1 is SEHNR and CDR2 is FQNEAQ (reference sequence). CDR3 sequence reads: CASSPSGNPERGYTF. CDR3 sequence (DNA): TGTGCCAGCAGCCCATCGGGTAACCCTGAACGGGGCTACACCTTC. The full variable domain, in which reference TRBV7-9 and TRBJ1-2 provide the parts outside the CDR3, is DTGVSQNPRHKITKRGQNVTFRCDPISEHNRLYWYRQTLGQGPEFLTYFQNEAQLEKSRLLSDRFSAERPKGSFSTLEIQRTEQGDSAMYLCASSPSGNPERGYTFGSGTRLTVV.

The chain joins TRBV28 to TRBJ1-1; D unclear. This CDR3 has 15 amino acids. Germline V gene data show CDR1 as MDHEN and CDR2 as SYDVKM. The V and J ends lost 4 bases and 1 base respectively, with 13 bases between them. The CDR3 DNA reads as TGTGCCAGCAGTTCGCATAACCCCGAGAACACTGAAGCTTTCTTT. This encodes CASSSHNPENTEAFF.

Only a few counts were recorded for this clonotype. The chain joins TRBV3-1 to TRBJ2-1; 8 nucleotides align to TRBD2. Trimming removed 0 bases from V and 5 bases from J; junction bases left unmatched: 15. The CDR3 loop spans 19 amino acids. Looked up from germline, CDR1 is LGHDT and CDR2 is YNNKEL (reference sequence). This CDR3 reads CASSQEPEAGGRNDNEQFF. The CDR3 DNA sequence: TGTGCCAGCAGCCAAGAGCCTGAGGCGGGGGGCAGAAATGACAATGAGCAGTTCTTC.

The chain is built from TRBV9 and TRBJ2-1; 8 nucleotides align to TRBD2. There are 16 residues in the CDR3. Per germline, CDR1 SGDLS and CDR2 YYNGEE. V trimming: 0 bases; J trimming: 5 bases; junction bases outside the gene matches: 7. CDR3 coding DNA: TGTGCCAGCAGCGTAGCGGCGGGAGGCTTAAACAATGAGCAGTTCTTC. Its protein product is CASSVAAGGLNNEQFF.

The J gene is TRBJ2-1, the V gene TRBV20-1; TRBD1 aligns across 8 bases. CDR1 and CDR2 (germline): DFQATT, SNEGSKA (reference sequence). Trimming removed 1 base from V and 0 bases from J; junction bases left unmatched: 8. CDR3 length equals 17 residues. The CDR3 nucleotides read TGCAGTGCTAGAGGCCCAGGGGGCCATAGCTCCTACAATGAGCAGTTCTTC. It encodes CSARGPGGHSSYNEQFF.

V usage is TRBV4-1 and J usage is TRBJ2-1; the D gene is possibly TRBD1 (5 bases). This CDR3 has 13 residues. The germline gives CDR1 MGHRA, CDR2 YSYEKL. Trimming shortened V by 7 bases and J by 4 bases, and 11 bases separated the two germline ends. The CDR3 is CASTKGEYNEQFF. CDR3 DNA: TGCGCCAGCACCAAAGGGGAATACAATGAGCAGTTCTTC.

This sequence joins TRBV20-1 and TRBJ2-5; D is uncertain. The CDR3 spans 11 residues. Germline CDR1 reads DFQATT; CDR2 reads SNEGSKA (reference sequence). V gave up 6 bases and J gave up 2 bases, with 7 bases separating them. DNA of the CDR3: TGCAGTGCAACACGGCAAGAGACCCAGTACTTC. Its protein product is CSATRQETQYF.

This clonotype has at least ten counts. The rearrangement joins TRBV5-5 to TRBJ2-7, with 8 nucleotides matching TRBD1. The length of the CDR3 is 15 residues. V lost 5 bases, J lost 3 bases, and 10 bases stayed unmatched. CDR1 is SGHKS, CDR2 YYEKEE, per germline (reference sequence). CDR3 sequence (DNA): TGTGCCAGCAGGGAGGACAGGGCTGAATTCTACGAGCAGTACTTC. Protein sequence: CASREDRAEFYEQYF.

This sequence joins TRBV9 and TRBJ2-1, with TRBD2 matching 8 bases. J gave up 8 bases and V 1 base, and 8 bases lay outside the gene matches. The CDR3 is made up of 15 amino acids. Germline assignment: CDR1 SGDLS and CDR2 YYNGEE. CDR3 sequence (DNA): TGTGCCAGCAGCGTAAGAGCGGGAGACATGGATGAGCAGTTCTTC. Protein: CASSVRAGDMDEQFF. Together with reference TRBV9 and TRBJ2-1, the CDR3 gives the full variable domain: DSGVTQTPKHLITATGQRVTLRCSPRSGDLSVYWYQQSLDQGLQFLIQYYNGEERAKGNILERFSAQQFPDLHSELNLSSLELGDSALYFCASSVRAGDMDEQFFGPGTRLTVL.

In this sample, this clonotype turned up a few times. This chain connects TRBV12-3 or TRBV12-4 to TRBJ1-5, with D perhaps TRBD1 (5 bases). Trimming cost V 1 base and J 4 bases, with 17 bases left between them. There are 17 residues in the CDR3. CDR3 region: CASSLVLGGGGNQPQHF. CDR3 coding DNA: TGTGCCAGCAGTTTAGTGTTGGGGGGAGGTGGTAATCAGCCCCAGCATTTT.

This chain links TRBV9 with TRBJ2-1; D ambiguous. V was cut by 4 bases and J by 10 bases, with 15 bases left in between. The CDR3 loop spans 13 amino acids. Germline CDR1 is SGDLS and CDR2 is YYNGEE. The CDR3 protein is CASSTLRAAEQFF. The CDR3 DNA is TGTGCCAGCAGCACGCTACGTGCGGCCGAGCAGTTCTTC. The entire variable domain, with the rest obtained from reference TRBV9 and TRBJ2-1, is as follows: DSGVTQTPKHLITATGQRVTLRCSPRSGDLSVYWYQQSLDQGLQFLIQYYNGEERAKGNILERFSAQQFPDLHSELNLSSLELGDSALYFCASSTLRAAEQFFGPGTRLTVL.

This clonotype showed up many times. The chain links TRBV7-2 to TRBJ2-7; the D is unclear. The CDR3 totals 12 residues. V dropped 2 bases and J dropped 3 bases, with 5 bases sitting between them. CDR1 and CDR2 from the germline V gene are SGHTA and FQGNSA. The CDR3 is CASSLYGYEQYF. CDR3 DNA: TGTGCCAGCAGCTTATACGGCTACGAGCAGTACTTC.

This clonotype was detected a few times. The rearrangement links TRBV7-3 to TRBJ1-1; TRBD1 agrees at 7 bases. J lost 0 bases, V lost 5 bases, and 6 bases had no gene match. This CDR3 is built from 15 residues. Germline-derived CDR1 and CDR2 are SGHTA and FQGTGA. This CDR3 is CASSRDSSMNTEAFF. The CDR3 coding sequence is TGTGCCAGCAGCCGGGACAGCTCAATGAACACTGAAGCTTTCTTT.

The V call is TRBV2, the J call TRBJ2-5; 13 bases line up with TRBD2. CDR3 size: 15 residues. The ends lost 6 bases at V and 5 bases at J; junction bases unmatched: 6. CDR1 is SNHLY, CDR2 FYNNEI, per germline. Here the CDR3 DNA reads TGTGCCAGCAGCGGACTAGCGGGAGCCGGGGAGACCCAGTACTTC. Residues: CASSGLAGAGETQYF. Looking up the rest from reference TRBV2 and TRBJ2-5 gives the full variable domain: EPEVTQTPSHQVTQMGQEVILRCVPISNHLYFYWYRQILGQKVEFLVSFYNNEISEKSEIFDDQFSVERPDGSNFTLKIRSTKLEDSAMYFCASSGLAGAGETQYFGPGTRLLVL.

This clonotype was detected only a few times. The chain links TRBV5-1 to TRBJ1-4; possibly TRBD1 for D (5 bases). Germline loops: CDR1 SGHRS, CDR2 YFSETQ. V was pared by 4 bases and J by 7 bases, with 14 bases between. The CDR3 spans 14 residues. The CDR3 spells CASSTLGTSEKLFF. CDR3 coding DNA: TGCGCCAGCAGCACCCTTGGGACTTCTGAAAAACTGTTTTTT.

This clonotype was observed a handful of times. The V call is TRBV20-1, the J call TRBJ1-1; perhaps TRBD1 as D (6 bases). Germline assignment: CDR1 DFQATT and CDR2 SNEGSKA (reference sequence). CDR3 length equals 15 residues. The V and J ends lost 2 bases and 0 bases respectively, with 13 bases between them. The CDR3 DNA is TGCAGTGCTAGAACCGCCGGGACAATGAACACTGAAGCTTTCTTT. The encoded protein is CSARTAGTMNTEAFF.

J is TRBJ2-3 and V is TRBV25-1, with D uncertain. This CDR3 region has 15 residues. Germline V CDR1 and CDR2: MGHDK, SYGVNS. The V gene lost 6 bases and the J gene lost 6 bases, with 19 bases spanning the gap. This CDR3 reads CASRVLGYGSDTQYF. CDR3 coding DNA: TGTGCCAGCAGGGTGCTGGGGTACGGTTCCGATACGCAGTATTTT.

The chain recombines TRBV20-1 with TRBJ2-6, with a tentative D call TRBD1 (5 bases). There are 14 residues in the CDR3. CDR1 and CDR2 (germline): DFQATT, SNEGSKA (reference sequence). Trimming took off 5 bases at V and 0 bases at J, with 8 bases between the two ends. CDR3 in amino acids: CSAPDSSGANVLTF. The CDR3 coding sequence is TGCAGTGCTCCCGACAGCTCTGGGGCCAACGTCCTGACTTTC.